Below are 28 T cell receptor beta chains sequenced from a single sample in a study of blood T cell repertoires in COVID-19. TCRdb's table, derived via immunoSEQ multiplex PCR, lists solely in-frame clones and lacks some. The sample contains about 81,000 clones, about 80% of which appear only once. The sequenced sample was peripheral blood. These receptors came from a woman in her forties or fifties with acute or convalescent COVID-19.

This clone was seen only once. The chain couples TRBV4-2 to TRBJ1-2; the D gene is possibly TRBD1 (5 bases). Germline assignment: CDR1 LGHNA and CDR2 YNFKEQ. The CDR3 covers 14 residues. The V and J ends lost 0 bases and 0 bases respectively, with 5 bases between them. CDR3 sequence (DNA): TGTGCCAGCAGCCAAGACAGGGCTAACTATGGCTACACCTTC. Residues: CASSQDRANYGYTF.

The chain is built from TRBV19 and TRBJ2-5, with D unclear. The CDR3 runs to 13 residues. Germline assignment: CDR1 LNHDA and CDR2 SQIVND (reference sequence). V was trimmed by 2 bases and J by 3 bases, leaving 7 bases between them. CDR3 region: CASSINRKETQYF. The CDR3 DNA reads as TGTGCCAGTAGTATAAACAGAAAAGAGACCCAGTACTTC. The variable domain in full, with the rest retrieved from reference TRBV19 and TRBJ2-5, is DGGITQSPKYLFRKEGQNVTLSCEQNLNHDAMYWYRQDPGQGLRLIYYSQIVNDFQKGDIAEGYSVSREKKESFPLTVTSAQKNPTAFYLCASSINRKETQYFGPGTRLLVL.

The V call is TRBV7-4, the J call TRBJ2-5; 8 bases are a match to TRBD1. Trimming took 1 base from V and 5 from J; bases not matched to a gene: 6. This CDR3 has 15 amino acids. Germline CDR1 SGHVT, CDR2 SQSDAQ. CDR3 in amino acids: CASSLGAGGSETQYF. CDR3 in DNA: TGTGCCAGCAGCTTAGGGGCAGGGGGCTCGGAGACCCAGTACTTC.

The rearrangement uses TRBV28 and TRBJ2-2, with D tentatively TRBD1 (6 bases). The V gene lost 3 bases and the J gene lost 2 bases, with 13 bases spanning the gap. In germline, CDR1 is MDHEN, CDR2 SYDVKM. This CDR3 is built from 16 residues. Here the CDR3 reads CASSLFTGKNTGELFF. The CDR3 nucleotides are TGTGCCAGCAGTTTGTTTACAGGGAAAAACACCGGGGAGCTGTTTTTT.

The V gene is TRBV2, the J gene TRBJ1-5; 7 positions agree with TRBD1. The V gene's germline CDR1 is SNHLY and CDR2 FYNNEI. The CDR3 has 15 residues. J gave up 6 bases and V 6 bases, and 11 bases lay outside the gene matches. CDR3 bases: TGTGCCAGCAGGGGGACAGCACGTGCCAGTCAGCCCCAGCATTTT. Encoded protein: CASRGTARASQPQHF.

The genes are TRBV15 and TRBJ2-5; 7 positions match TRBD1. The CDR3 consists of 16 residues. V lost 0 bases to trimming and J lost 4 bases; unmatched junction nucleotides: 8. The germline gives CDR1 LNHNV, CDR2 YYDKDF (reference sequence). CDR3 in amino acids: CATSRDKTGALETQYF. The CDR3 nucleotides read TGTGCCACCAGCAGAGATAAAACAGGGGCATTAGAGACCCAGTACTTC.

This chain joins TRBV6-5 and TRBJ1-1; 9 nucleotides agree with TRBD1. This CDR3 is 15 amino acids long. Losses at the gene ends were 5 bases for V and 6 bases for J; bases not matched to a gene: 10. Germline lookup yields CDR1 MNHEY and CDR2 SVGAGI. CDR3 nucleotides: TGTGCCAGCAGTCAGGGTACAGGGGGCGTCGCTGAAGCTTTCTTT. Its translation: CASSQGTGGVAEAFF.

This clone was seen a single time. The rearrangement uses TRBV27 and TRBJ1-1, with 9 bases aligning to TRBD1. The ends lost 5 bases at V and 6 bases at J; junction bases unmatched: 13. The CDR3 is 16 residues long. CDR1 MNHEY and CDR2 SMNVEV come from the germline V gene (reference sequence). The CDR3 loop is CASSRYLQGANAEAFF. In DNA, the CDR3 is TGTGCCAGCAGTAGATATTTACAGGGGGCGAATGCTGAAGCTTTCTTT.

This clone was recorded a few times. The chain recombines TRBV19 with TRBJ1-1; TRBD1 aligns across 11 bases. The ends lost 4 bases at V and 10 bases at J; junction bases unmatched: 8. The germline gives CDR1 LNHDA, CDR2 SQIVND (reference sequence). The CDR3 loop spans 14 amino acids. In DNA form, the CDR3 reads TGTGCCAGTAGTACAGGGACAGGGGGTGAGACAGCTTTCTTT. The encoded protein is CASSTGTGGETAFF.

The chain recombines TRBV6-2 or TRBV6-3 with TRBJ2-3; 8 bases are shared with TRBD2. The CDR3 spans 15 residues. V lost 6 bases to trimming and J lost 1 base; unmatched junction nucleotides: 6. The germline CDR1 and CDR2 sequences are MNHEY and SVGEGT. The CDR3 bases are TGTGCCAGCAGCTCGCGGGGGGCCCGCACAGATACGCAGTATTTT. Its translation is CASSSRGARTDTQYF.

V usage is TRBV28 and J usage is TRBJ1-5; D possibly corresponds to TRBD1 (6 bases). V dropped 6 bases and J dropped 3 bases, with 15 bases sitting between them. This CDR3 contains 15 residues. From germline, CDR1 is MDHEN and CDR2 SYDVKM. CDR3 protein: CASRQGGRNNQPQHF. CDR3 bases: TGTGCCAGCAGACAAGGGGGTAGGAACAATCAGCCCCAGCATTTT. Full variable domain (outside the CDR3, taken from reference TRBV28 and TRBJ1-5): DVKVTQSSRYLVKRTGEKVFLECVQDMDHENMFWYRQDPGLGLRLIYFSYDVKMKEKGDIPEGYSVSREKKERFSLILESASTNQTSMYLCASRQGGRNNQPQHFGDGTRLSIL.

In this sample, this clone turned up once. The chain combines TRBV7-2 with TRBJ2-2; the D gene is possibly TRBD2 (6 bases). V lost 1 base to trimming and J lost 6 bases, with 18 bases between them. Germline V gives CDR1 SGHTA, CDR2 FQGNSA. This CDR3 comprises 17 residues. CDR3 sequence reads: CASSLGAGSAKAGELFF. The CDR3 coding sequence is TGTGCCAGCAGCTTAGGAGCGGGTTCCGCCAAGGCCGGGGAGCTGTTTTTT.

The chain has TRBV5-6 and TRBJ1-6; D not resolved. The V end lost 0 bases, the J end lost 4 bases, and 5 bases lay between the germline ends. CDR1 is SGHDT and CDR2 is YYEEEE in the germline V gene. This CDR3 has 14 amino acids. The chain's CDR3 is CASSLVQYNSPLHF. The CDR3 nucleotides are TGTGCCAGCAGCTTGGTCCAGTATAATTCACCCCTCCACTTT.

This clone was seen once. The V and J genes are TRBV2 and TRBJ2-3; 12 nucleotides agree with TRBD2. V was pared by 2 bases and J by 8 bases, with 8 bases of the junction left unmatched. Germline V gene sequence: CDR1 SNHLY, CDR2 FYNNEI. The CDR3 loop spans 16 amino acids. The CDR3 reads CASSELAGGHLGTQYF. CDR3 nucleotide sequence: TGTGCCAGCAGTGAACTAGCGGGGGGGCATCTGGGTACGCAGTATTTT.

The chain is built from TRBV7-9 and TRBJ2-1, with TRBD1 identical over 7 bases. The CDR3 has 16 residues. Trimming removed 10 bases from V and 2 bases from J; junction bases left unmatched: 14. Germline V gene sequence: CDR1 SEHNR, CDR2 FQNEAQ (reference sequence). CDR3 in DNA: TGTGCCACTCGTTCAACAGGGGCGACAACCTACAATGAGCAGTTCTTC. Residues: CATRSTGATTYNEQFF.

The table lists this clone with a few counts. The rearrangement links TRBV21-1 to TRBJ2-1; the DNA was not used to check the table's D call, TRBD2. TRBV21-1 is given as a pseudogene. The CDR3 contains 17 residues. The CDR3 loop is CASSTHSTSGDYNEQFF. CDR3 in DNA: TGTGCCAGCAGCACCCATTCGACTAGCGGGGACTACAATGAGCAGTTCTTC.

This chain joins TRBV5-6 and TRBJ1-3; weak D call: TRBD1 (6 bases). Trimming removed 9 bases from V and 4 bases from J, with 14 bases in between. The germline gives CDR1 SGHDT, CDR2 YYEEEE. This CDR3 comprises 13 residues. This CDR3 is CAMTTGLGNTIYF. CDR3 nucleotide sequence: TGTGCCATGACAACAGGGCTCGGAAACACCATATATTTT.

This chain links TRBV5-1 with TRBJ2-2; tentatively, D is TRBD1 (5 bases). The germline V and J ends were trimmed by 4 bases and 0 bases, with 10 bases remaining between them. The CDR3 is 15 residues long. CDR1 and CDR2 (germline): SGHRS, YFSETQ. CDR3 sequence: CASSPGQPNTGELFF. Here the CDR3 DNA reads TGCGCCAGCAGCCCCGGACAACCGAACACCGGGGAGCTGTTTTTT.

The V gene is TRBV5-6, the J gene TRBJ2-5; D is possibly TRBD1 (5 bases). Looked up from germline, CDR1 is SGHDT and CDR2 is YYEEEE. The CDR3 is made up of 14 amino acids. Trimming shortened V by 1 base and J by 5 bases, and 12 bases separated the two germline ends. The CDR3 reads CASSLTDRRETQYF. The CDR3 nucleotides are TGTGCCAGCAGCTTGACCGACAGAAGGGAGACCCAGTACTTC.

The chain links TRBV2 to TRBJ2-7; 7 bases are a match to TRBD1. Germline V lookup: CDR1 SNHLY, CDR2 FYNNEI. Trimming at V came to 6 bases and at J to 2 bases, leaving 4 bases not matched to a gene. The CDR3 spans 13 residues. The CDR3, as DNA: TGTGCCAGCAGCGACAGGGCCCCCTACGAGCAGTACTTC. Protein product: CASSDRAPYEQYF.

The rearrangement joins TRBV20-1 to TRBJ1-1; 11 nucleotides match TRBD1. This CDR3 region has 11 residues. CDR1 DFQATT and CDR2 SNEGSKA come from the germline V gene (reference sequence). V trimming: 5 bases; J trimming: 11 bases; junction bases outside the gene matches: 4. The CDR3 reads CSAGTGGGAFF. In DNA, the CDR3 is TGCAGTGCTGGGACAGGGGGTGGTGCTTTCTTT.

J is TRBJ2-1 and V is TRBV4-3, with D unresolved. The length of the CDR3 is 15 residues. Germline assignment: CDR1 LGHNA and CDR2 YSLEER. V gave up 0 bases and J gave up 4 bases, with 10 bases separating them. Here the CDR3 reads CASSQDVSVYNEQFF. In DNA form, the CDR3 reads TGCGCCAGCAGCCAAGACGTCTCGGTTTACAATGAGCAGTTCTTC.

This chain uses TRBV10-3 with TRBJ1-2; D is uncertain. CDR1 ENHRY and CDR2 SYGVKD come from the germline V gene. The CDR3 is 11 amino acids. With 1 base removed from V and 6 bases from J, the gap between germline ends came to 3 bases. As DNA, the CDR3 is TGTGCCATCAGTGAGTTAGATGGCTACACCTTC. As protein: CAISELDGYTF.

The rearrangement links TRBV28 to TRBJ1-2; 10 positions agree with TRBD1. CDR1 is MDHEN, CDR2 SYDVKM, per germline. V lost 4 bases, J lost 6 bases, and 5 bases stayed unmatched. This CDR3 is 14 amino acids long. Here the CDR3 DNA reads TGTGCCAGCAGTTCATCCGGGACAGGGGATGGCTACACCTTC. Amino acids: CASSSSGTGDGYTF.

The chain carries TRBV24-1 and TRBJ2-1; 8 bases align to TRBD2. The V gene's germline CDR1 is KGHDR and CDR2 SFDVKD. Trimming at V came to 4 bases and at J to 4 bases, leaving 8 bases not matched to a gene. The CDR3 has 16 residues. The CDR3 region is CATSDPSGGPYNEQFF. The CDR3 DNA sequence: TGTGCCACCAGTGACCCAAGCGGGGGCCCTTACAATGAGCAGTTCTTC.

This clone was detected only once. The same CDR3 also results from other DNA sequences found in this sample. The chain combines TRBV3-1 (or the pseudogene TRBV3-2) with TRBJ1-2; 9 positions agree with TRBD1. The CDR3 is made up of 14 amino acids. The V gene end was trimmed by 4 bases and the J gene end by 2 bases; junction bases not matched to a gene: 2. Germline CDR1 LGHDT, CDR2 YNNKEL (reference sequence). CDR3 residues: CASSPTGGNYGYTF. The DNA for the CDR3 is TGTGCCAGCAGCCCGACAGGGGGGAACTATGGCTACACCTTC.

In this sample, this clone turned up once. The V call is TRBV5-1, the J call TRBJ2-2; D gene unclear. The CDR3 has 16 amino acids. The germline V and J ends were trimmed by 3 bases and 6 bases, with 18 bases remaining between them. CDR1 SGHRS and CDR2 YFSETQ come from the germline V gene. The CDR3 sequence is CASSSNVGKQAGELFF. The CDR3 DNA sequence: TGCGCCAGCAGCTCCAACGTAGGCAAGCAGGCCGGGGAGCTGTTTTTT.

V usage is TRBV21-1 and J usage is TRBJ2-7; the table's D gene call, TRBD1, was not cross checked with the DNA. TRBV21-1 corresponds to a pseudogene. The CDR3 spans 12 residues. CDR3 DNA sequence: TGTGCCAGCAGCCCTCGACAGTACGAGCAGTACTTC. Its translation: CASSPRQYEQYF.